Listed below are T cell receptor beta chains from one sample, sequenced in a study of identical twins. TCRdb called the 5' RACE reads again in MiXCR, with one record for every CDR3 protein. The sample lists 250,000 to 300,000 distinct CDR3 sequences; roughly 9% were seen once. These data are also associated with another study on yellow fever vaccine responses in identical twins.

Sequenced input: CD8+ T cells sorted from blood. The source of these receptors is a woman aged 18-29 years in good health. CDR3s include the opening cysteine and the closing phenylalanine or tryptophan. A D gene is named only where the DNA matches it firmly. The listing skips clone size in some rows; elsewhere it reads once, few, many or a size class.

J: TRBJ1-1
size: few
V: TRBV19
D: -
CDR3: CASTSGQLYTEAFF
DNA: TGTGCCAGTACGTCAGGACAGTTGTACACTGAAGCTTTCTTT

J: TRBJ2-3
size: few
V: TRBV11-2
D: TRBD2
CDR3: CASSFAGGPRTDTQYF
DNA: TGTGCCAGCAGCTTCGCGGGGGGGCCTCGCACAGATACGCAGTATTTT

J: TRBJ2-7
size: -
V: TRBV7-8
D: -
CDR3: CASSSSKVYEQYF
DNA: TGTGCCAGCAGCTCCTCGAAGGTCTACGAGCAGTACTTC

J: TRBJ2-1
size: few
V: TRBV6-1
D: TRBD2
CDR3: CASRVAGGGNEQFF
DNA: TGTGCCAGCAGGGTAGCGGGGGGGGGCAATGAGCAGTTCTTC

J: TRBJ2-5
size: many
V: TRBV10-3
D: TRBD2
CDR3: CAISGDLTSGEETQYF
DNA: TGTGCCATCAGTGGAGACTTGACTAGCGGGGAAGAGACCCAGTACTTC

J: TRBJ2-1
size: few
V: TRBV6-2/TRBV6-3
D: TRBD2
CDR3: CASNIAGGLSYNEQFF
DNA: TGTGCCAGCAACATAGCGGGAGGACTAAGTTACAATGAGCAGTTCTTC

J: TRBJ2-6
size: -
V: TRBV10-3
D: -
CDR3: CAILGGANVLTF
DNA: TGTGCCATCTTGGGAGGGGCCAACGTCCTGACTTTC

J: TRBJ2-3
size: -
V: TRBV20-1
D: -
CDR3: CSATPGTEGGDTQYF
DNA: TGCAGTGCTACACCCGGGACAGAGGGGGGAGATACGCAGTATTTT

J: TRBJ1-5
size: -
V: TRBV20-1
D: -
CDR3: CCARDQVREGSNQPQHF
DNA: TGCTGCGCTAGAGATCAGGTACGAGAAGGGAGCAATCAGCCCCAGCATTTT

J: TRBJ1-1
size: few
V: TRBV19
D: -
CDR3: CASVPTMILNTEAFF
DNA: TGTGCCAGTGTTCCTACGATGATTTTGAACACTGAAGCTTTCTTT

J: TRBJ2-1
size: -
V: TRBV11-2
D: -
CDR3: CASSLDWVVVEQFF
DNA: TGTGCCAGCAGCTTAGACTGGGTAGTTGTTGAGCAGTTCTTC

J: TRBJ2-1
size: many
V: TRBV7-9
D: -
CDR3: CASSYSSLIYNEQFF
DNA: TGTGCCAGCAGCTATAGCTCCCTCATCTACAATGAGCAGTTCTTC

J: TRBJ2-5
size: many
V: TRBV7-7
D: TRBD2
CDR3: CASSLSWRGGGETQYF
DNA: TGTGCTAGCAGCTTATCTTGGCGGGGGGGAGGTGAGACCCAGTACTTC

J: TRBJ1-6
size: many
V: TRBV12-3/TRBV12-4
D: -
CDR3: CASSFGQNNSPLHF
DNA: TGTGCCAGCAGTTTTGGACAGAACAATTCACCCCTCCACTTT

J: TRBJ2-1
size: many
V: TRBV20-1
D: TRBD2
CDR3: CSARTTGLAGNEQFF
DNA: TGCAGTGCTAGGACCACGGGACTAGCGGGCAATGAGCAGTTCTTC

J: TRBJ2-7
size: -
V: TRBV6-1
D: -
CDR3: CASRDGSYEQYF
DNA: TGTGCCAGCAGAGACGGATCCTACGAGCAGTACTTC

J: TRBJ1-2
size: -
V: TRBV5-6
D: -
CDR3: CLTVEGSKGYGYTF
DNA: TGCCTAACGGTGGAGGGTTCGAAGGGGTATGGCTACACCTTC

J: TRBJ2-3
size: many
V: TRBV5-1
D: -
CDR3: CASSIVTGRTDTQYF
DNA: TGCGCCAGCAGCATCGTCACAGGGCGCACAGATACGCAGTATTTT

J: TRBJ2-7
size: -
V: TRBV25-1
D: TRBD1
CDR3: CASSESQGAQYF
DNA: TGTGCCAGCAGTGAATCGCAGGGGGCGCAGTACTTC

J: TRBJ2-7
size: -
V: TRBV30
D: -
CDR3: CAWTFGREQYF
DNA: TGTGCCTGGACCTTTGGGCGCGAGCAGTACTTC

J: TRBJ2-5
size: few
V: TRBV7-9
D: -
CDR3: CASSQEAGETQYF
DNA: TGTGCCAGCAGCCAGGAGGCCGGGGAGACCCAGTACTTC

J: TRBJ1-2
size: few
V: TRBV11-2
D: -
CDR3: CASSPPLGGNGYTF
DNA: TGTGCCAGCAGTCCCCCCCTGGGAGGGAATGGCTACACCTTC

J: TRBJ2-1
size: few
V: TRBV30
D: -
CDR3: CAWRGPPSSYNEQFF
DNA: TGTGCCTGGAGGGGGCCTCCCAGCTCCTACAATGAGCAGTTCTTC

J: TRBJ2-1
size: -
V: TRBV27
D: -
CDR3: CASSGGRNEQFF
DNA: TGTGCCAGCAGTGGAGGACGGAATGAGCAGTTCTTC

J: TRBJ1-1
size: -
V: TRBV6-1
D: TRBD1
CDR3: CASSARDRDYTEAFF
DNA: TGTGCCAGCAGTGCCCGGGACAGGGATTACACTGAAGCTTTCTTT

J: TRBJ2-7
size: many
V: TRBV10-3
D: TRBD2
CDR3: CAISEAGGRTYEQYF
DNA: TGTGCCATCAGTGAGGCCGGCGGGAGGACCTACGAGCAGTACTTC

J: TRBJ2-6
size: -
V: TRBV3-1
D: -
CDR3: CASRPGPWANVLTF
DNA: TGTGCCAGCAGACCGGGGCCCTGGGCCAACGTCCTGACTTTC

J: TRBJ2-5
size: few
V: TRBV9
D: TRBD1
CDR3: CASSAPQGAQETQYF
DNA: TGTGCCAGCAGCGCACCACAGGGGGCCCAAGAGACCCAGTACTTC